The 5 T cell receptor beta chains listed next were all sequenced from one sample in a study of OX40 agonist ivuxolimab in advanced cancers. Libraries were prepared by immunoSEQ multiplex PCR; TCRdb keeps only in-frame clonotypes and omits some of them. The sample contains 50,000 or so clones, 90% to 95% of which appear only once. Material: CD4+ or CD8+ T cells sorted from blood, obtained in a trial of the OX40 agonist ivuxolimab. The origin of the receptors is an adult with an advanced solid tumor such as melanoma, head and neck, liver or kidney cancer.

The chain uses TRBV10-1 and TRBJ2-5; 8 nucleotides agree with TRBD2. J lost 4 bases, V lost 2 bases, and 6 bases had no gene match. Germline V CDR1 and CDR2: WNHNN, SYGVQD (reference sequence). This CDR3 is 15 amino acids long. The CDR3 reads CASSEVAGMGETQYF. In nucleotides, the CDR3 is TGCGCCAGCAGTGAGGTAGCGGGAATGGGAGAGACCCAGTACTTC.

The rearrangement uses TRBV6-5 and TRBJ2-3; D uncertain. V was pared by 8 bases and J by 0 bases, with 9 bases between. Germline V gene lookup returns CDR1 MNHEY and CDR2 SVGAGI. This CDR3 is 13 amino acids long. The chain's CDR3 is CASESSSTDTQYF. The DNA for the CDR3 is TGTGCCAGCGAAAGTTCCAGCACAGATACGCAGTATTTT.

The chain employs TRBV29-1 and TRBJ1-4; D remains unclear. The CDR3 has 11 amino acids. Per germline, CDR1 SQVTM and CDR2 ANQGSEA. V was shortened by 4 bases and J by 2 bases, with 2 bases between the two germline ends. DNA of the CDR3: TGCAGCGTTGTTACTAATGAAAAACTGTTTTTT. It encodes CSVVTNEKLFF.

The gene calls are TRBV9 and TRBJ2-7, with 11 nucleotides matching TRBD2. The germline gives CDR1 SGDLS, CDR2 YYNGEE. V was clipped by 0 bases and J by 2 bases; unmatched bases: 4. This CDR3 region has 16 residues. For the CDR3, the DNA is TGTGCCAGCAGCGTAGCGCTAGCGGGAGGCCCCTACGAGCAGTACTTC. Residues: CASSVALAGGPYEQYF. The complete variable domain, with remaining parts taken from reference TRBV9 and TRBJ2-7, reads DSGVTQTPKHLITATGQRVTLRCSPRSGDLSVYWYQQSLDQGLQFLIQYYNGEERAKGNILERFSAQQFPDLHSELNLSSLELGDSALYFCASSVALAGGPYEQYFGPGTRLTVT.

This chain joins TRBV2 and TRBJ2-7; 7 bases map to TRBD2. Germline loops: CDR1 SNHLY, CDR2 FYNNEI. Trimming cost V 1 base and J 6 bases; bases outside gene matches: 9. There are 15 residues in the CDR3. The CDR3 region has the DNA TGTGCCAGCAGTGAAGGAGATTGGGGGGGGAGCGAGCAGTACTTC. Protein: CASSEGDWGGSEQYF.